The present TCR beta chain was sequenced within a study of T cell responses to AZD1222 COVID-19 vaccine. Study conclusions and caveats: Epitopes outside B.1.351 and B.1.1.7 mutated regions reportedly drew nearly half of spike TCRs.

Details on this clone: Its antigen is unidentified.

TCRdb's copy holds only in-frame clones and misses some; the assay was immunoSEQ multiplex PCR. Of 130,000 or so clones in the sample, about 86% are singletons; the top ten hold around 10%. The material was peripheral blood, obtained on day 0 of AZD1222 vaccination. The receptor's source is an adult in good health.

CDR3 region: CALDQAANSPLHF. CDR3 nucleotides: TGTGCCCTCGACCAGGCAGCGAATTCACCCCTCCACTTT. The V and J genes are TRBV7-9 and TRBJ1-6; D unresolved. Germline V CDR1 and CDR2: SEHNR, FQNEAQ (reference sequence). With 11 bases removed from V and 7 bases from J, the gap between germline ends came to 15 bases. The CDR3 has 13 amino acids.